This T cell receptor beta chain appears in the sequencing data of a study of blood T cell repertoires in COVID-19. In the study overall: Samples of COVID-19 (acute and convalescent) were obtained from the United States, Italy and Spain.

The study drew participants aged 18 to 89 years from under 30 US areas. Participants were placed into cohorts based on the clinical history they reported. Clones were sequenced by immunoSEQ multiplex PCR, and TCRdb holds only the in-frame ones, with some missing. The sample lists roughly 300,000 clones; over 75% were seen once. The source material was PBMCs or T cells enriched from blood (not recorded which). The source of this sequence is a woman aged 30 to 39 who had recovered from COVID-19.

The CDR3 region has the DNA TGTGCCAGCAGCTTAGCCCGGTTTAACACTGAAGCTTTCTTT. It specifies CASSLARFNTEAFF. This chain uses TRBV7-6 with TRBJ1-1; D remains ambiguous. The CDR3 runs 14 residues. CDR1 and CDR2 (germline): SGHVS, FNYEAQ. The ends were cut back, 0 bases at V and 2 bases at J, with 7 bases in the middle.